One and the same sample provided the 15 T cell receptor beta chains below, sequenced in a study of blood T cell repertoires in COVID-19. Using immunoSEQ multiplex PCR, the repertoire was profiled, and TCRdb retains in-frame clones only, with some absent. This sample carries about 140,000 clones, around 91% of them seen once, and the ten largest clones take roughly 3.2%. The sequencing sample was made of peripheral blood. These TCRs come from an older woman with active COVID-19.

This clone was counted once. The V and J genes are TRBV11-2 and TRBJ2-1; tentative D call: TRBD2 (5 bases). Trimming took off 4 bases at V and 5 bases at J, with 9 bases between the two ends. The CDR3 is 13 residues long. Looked up from germline, CDR1 is SGHAT and CDR2 is FQNNGV. This CDR3 is CASSSRADNEQFF. The CDR3 bases are TGTGCCAGCAGCTCGAGAGCGGACAATGAGCAGTTCTTC.

This rearrangement joins TRBV6-6 to TRBJ2-2; 11 bases are a match to TRBD2. Germline V CDR1 and CDR2: MNHNY, SVGAGI (reference sequence). The CDR3 extends over 15 amino acids. After removal of 5 bases from V and 5 bases from J, the junction contained 4 bases not matched to a gene. The CDR3 DNA reads as TGTGCCAGCAGTCTAACTAGCGGGAGTACCGGGGAGCTGTTTTTT. Translated: CASSLTSGSTGELFF.

The V and J genes are TRBV5-1 and TRBJ1-2, with D perhaps TRBD1 (5 bases). The V and J ends lost 4 bases and 4 bases respectively, with 20 bases between them. This CDR3 spans 16 amino acids. Germline V gives CDR1 SGHRS, CDR2 YFSETQ. The CDR3 loop is CASSPGRGVGPYGYTF. For the CDR3, the DNA is TGCGCCAGCAGCCCAGGGCGGGGGGTCGGCCCCTATGGCTACACCTTC. Complete variable domain (other parts from reference TRBV5-1 and TRBJ1-2): KAGVTQTPRYLIKTRGQQVTLSCSPISGHRSVSWYQQTPGQGLQFLFEYFSETQRNKGNFPGRFSGRQFSNSRSEMNVSTLELGDSALYLCASSPGRGVGPYGYTFGSGTRLTVV.

The chain couples TRBV6-5 to TRBJ2-7, with TRBD1 matching over 8 bases. V lost 4 bases to trimming and J lost 5 bases; unmatched junction nucleotides: 7. The CDR3 totals 14 residues. Germline V gives CDR1 MNHEY, CDR2 SVGAGI. CDR3 bases: TGTGCCAGCAGTTTAGGACAGGGTGGTCACGAGCAGTACTTC. Translated: CASSLGQGGHEQYF.

This sequence joins TRBV4-3 and TRBJ1-2, with unresolved D. There are 15 residues in the CDR3. Germline lookup yields CDR1 LGHNA and CDR2 YSLEER. V lost 1 base, J lost 2 bases, and 11 bases lay in between. The CDR3 DNA reads TGCGCCAGCAGCCAAGCTAGCAGACAAAACTATGGCTACACCTTC. Its translation is CASSQASRQNYGYTF.

This clone was recorded once. The chain's CDR3 is CASSLAPGIYGYTF. Here the CDR3 DNA reads TGTGCCAGCAGCTTAGCCCCAGGGATCTATGGCTACACCTTC. V gene TRBV7-9 combines with J gene TRBJ1-2, with TRBD1 as a possible D gene (5 bases). This CDR3 comprises 14 residues. V was pared by 0 bases and J by 4 bases, with 9 bases between. Germline V CDR1 and CDR2: SEHNR, FQNEAQ (reference sequence). The variable domain in full, with the rest retrieved from reference TRBV7-9 and TRBJ1-2, is DTGVSQNPRHKITKRGQNVTFRCDPISEHNRLYWYRQTLGQGPEFLTYFQNEAQLEKSRLLSDRFSAERPKGSFSTLEIQRTEQGDSAMYLCASSLAPGIYGYTFGSGTRLTVV.

The chain employs TRBV19 and TRBJ2-2, with D perhaps matching TRBD2 (7 bases). There are 15 residues in the CDR3. Germline CDR1 LNHDA, CDR2 SQIVND (reference sequence). V gave up 6 bases and J gave up 3 bases, with 14 bases separating them. This chain's CDR3 is CASSNTGGHTGELFF. The CDR3 DNA is TGTGCCAGTAGCAACACGGGGGGCCACACCGGGGAGCTGTTTTTT. Drawing the rest from reference TRBV19 and TRBJ2-2, the complete variable domain is DGGITQSPKYLFRKEGQNVTLSCEQNLNHDAMYWYRQDPGQGLRLIYYSQIVNDFQKGDIAEGYSVSREKKESFPLTVTSAQKNPTAFYLCASSNTGGHTGELFFGEGSRLTVL.

The chain couples TRBV28 to TRBJ2-7; 8 nucleotides align to TRBD2. The V gene end was trimmed by 8 bases and the J gene end by 1 base; junction bases not matched to a gene: 7. Germline V gene data show CDR1 as MDHEN and CDR2 as SYDVKM. The CDR3 contains 14 residues. The CDR3 spells CASGGLAGSYEQYF. The CDR3 nucleotides are TGTGCCAGCGGGGGTCTAGCGGGTTCCTACGAGCAGTACTTC. The variable domain in full, completed from reference TRBV28 and TRBJ2-7, reads DVKVTQSSRYLVKRTGEKVFLECVQDMDHENMFWYRQDPGLGLRLIYFSYDVKMKEKGDIPEGYSVSREKKERFSLILESASTNQTSMYLCASGGLAGSYEQYFGPGTRLTVT.

The rearrangement links TRBV6-5 to TRBJ1-5; D may be TRBD1 (6 bases). In germline, CDR1 is MNHEY, CDR2 SVGAGI. V lost 8 bases and J lost 1, with 15 bases in between. The CDR3 is 15 amino acids. CDR3 coding DNA: TGTGCCAGCGCCCCGAGTACAGGGAGCAATCAGCCCCAGCATTTT. Protein: CASAPSTGSNQPQHF.

The chain is built from TRBV2 and TRBJ1-1; possibly TRBD1 for D (6 bases). Germline loops: CDR1 SNHLY, CDR2 FYNNEI. This CDR3 comprises 15 residues. The V gene lost 4 bases and the J gene lost 3 bases, with 15 bases spanning the gap. CDR3 sequence (DNA): TGTGCCAGCAGTGGAGGGGGTCTCGTGGACACTGAAGCTTTCTTT. It is translated as CASSGGGLVDTEAFF.

The chain recombines TRBV7-3 with TRBJ1-1; weak D call: TRBD1 (5 bases). From germline, CDR1 is SGHTA and CDR2 FQGTGA. This CDR3 is 15 amino acids long. Trimming took 1 base from V and 1 from J, leaving 10 bases between them. This chain's CDR3 is CASSLMAGRNTEAFF. As DNA, the CDR3 is TGTGCCAGCAGCTTAATGGCAGGGCGGAACACTGAAGCTTTCTTT.

This clone has a handful of counts. This rearrangement joins TRBV19 to TRBJ1-5; D gene ambiguous. Per germline, CDR1 LNHDA and CDR2 SQIVND (reference sequence). Trimming took 3 bases from V and 0 from J, leaving 12 bases between them. The CDR3 runs 16 residues. The chain's CDR3 is CASSISPRYSNQPQHF. For the CDR3, the DNA is TGTGCCAGTAGTATTTCACCCAGATATAGCAATCAGCCCCAGCATTTT.

The chain joins TRBV7-9 to TRBJ2-1; 13 bases are shared with TRBD2. The CDR3 loop spans 19 amino acids. The V and J ends lost 4 bases and 4 bases, in that order; junction bases with no gene match: 13. Germline V gene sequence: CDR1 SEHNR, CDR2 FQNEAQ (reference sequence). The CDR3 sequence: CASSSLAGGPSSKYNEQFF. Written as DNA, the CDR3 is TGTGCCAGCAGCTCACTAGCGGGAGGGCCAAGTTCGAAATACAATGAGCAGTTCTTC.

The chain joins TRBV27 to TRBJ1-2; D may be TRBD1 (6 bases). Trimming stripped 2 bases from V and 4 bases from J, with 11 bases between. The germline V gene encodes CDR1 MNHEY and CDR2 SMNVEV (reference sequence). The length of the CDR3 is 14 residues. The CDR3 protein is CASSLDRFVYGYTF. The CDR3 DNA follows: TGTGCCAGCAGTTTAGACAGGTTCGTCTATGGCTACACCTTC.

This chain connects TRBV7-7 to TRBJ2-3, with a possible D match to TRBD1 (7 bases). Trimming took off 1 base at V and 4 bases at J, with 9 bases between the two ends. Germline V gene data show CDR1 as SSHAT and CDR2 as FNYEAQ (reference sequence). The CDR3 extends over 14 amino acids. The CDR3 DNA sequence: TGTGCCAGCAGCTTAGTCAGGGGGGCAGATACGCAGTATTTT. Protein: CASSLVRGADTQYF. The full variable domain, rest sourced from reference TRBV7-7 and TRBJ2-3, is GAGVSQSPRYKVTKRGQDVTLRCDPISSHATLYWYQQALGQGPEFLTYFNYEAQPDKSGLPSDRFSAERPEGSISTLTIQRTEQRDSAMYRCASSLVRGADTQYFGPGTRLTVL.